There are a few counts of the clone carrying this T cell receptor beta chain. Its matching antigen is unknown. The sample comes from a study of response to subunit inactivated influenza vaccine. Study outcomes and limitations: Authors suggested seasonal influenza vaccinations each recruit few new T cells.

MiXCR was run by TCRdb on the RT-PCR reads, yielding one entry per CDR3 protein. The sample has under 950,000 distinct CDR3 sequences, over 20% seen once. CDR3 length: 12 residues. Deletions cut 4 bases from V and 10 bases from J, with 10 bases between. The germline CDR1 and CDR2 sequences are MGHRA and YSYEKL. The clonotype comes from a man between 45 and 60 years old who received an inactivated influenza vaccine. The J gene is TRBJ1-4, the V gene TRBV4-1, with no clear D. The sample here was PBMCs from blood, taken approximately 5 days after vaccination. The CDR3 DNA reads as TGCGCCAGCAGCCTGGTTTCCGGAAAACTGTTTTTT. Translated, it gives CASSLVSGKLFF.